This is a list of T cell receptor beta chains from one sample in a study of T cell changes during pregnancy in multiple sclerosis. Sequenced by immunoSEQ multiplex PCR; TCRdb stores in-frame clones only, minus some. The sample has 60,000 or so clones, roughly 91% seen once. The material sequenced was peripheral blood, taken in the second trimester of pregnancy. The origin of the receptors is a female donor in good health, enrolled as a control in a pregnancy study. Both conserved end residues are part of each CDR3. D genes are given only for firm matches. The size field is filled for only some rows; it gives once, few, many or a size class.

j_gene: TRBJ2-3; v_gene: TRBV27; d_gene: .; len: 14; abundance: .; CDR3aa: CASSTQLIRDTQYF; CDR3nt: TGTGCCAGCAGTACCCAACTTATTCGGGATACGCAGTATTTT
j_gene: TRBJ2-7; v_gene: TRBV6-6; d_gene: .; len: 16; abundance: .; CDR3aa: CASSSSPQTTGYEQYF; CDR3nt: TGTGCCAGCTCTTCTTCACCGCAGACGACGGGCTACGAGCAGTACTTC
j_gene: TRBJ1-1; v_gene: TRBV9; d_gene: .; len: 16; abundance: once; CDR3aa: CASSVGGRGSTAEAFF; CDR3nt: TGTGCCAGCAGCGTAGGAGGTCGAGGGTCCACGGCTGAAGCTTTCTTT
j_gene: TRBJ2-3; v_gene: TRBV14; d_gene: .; len: 16; abundance: .; CDR3aa: CASSLTSFSSTDTQYF; CDR3nt: TGTGCCAGCAGCCTCACAAGTTTCTCTAGCACAGATACGCAGTATTTT
j_gene: TRBJ2-7; v_gene: TRBV6-6; d_gene: TRBD1; len: 16; abundance: .; CDR3aa: CASRPNPPGQAYEQYF; CDR3nt: TGTGCCAGCAGACCCAATCCCCCCGGACAGGCCTACGAGCAGTACTTC
j_gene: TRBJ2-1; v_gene: TRBV2; d_gene: .; len: 15; abundance: .; CDR3aa: CANNLGSGLRNEQFF; CDR3nt: TGTGCCAACAACCTAGGTAGCGGACTTCGCAATGAGCAGTTCTTC
j_gene: TRBJ2-6; v_gene: TRBV19; d_gene: TRBD2; len: 19; abundance: .; CDR3aa: CASSKGGLAGTSGANVLTF; CDR3nt: TGTGCCAGTAGCAAGGGGGGACTAGCGGGGACCTCTGGGGCCAACGTCCTGACTTTC
j_gene: TRBJ2-7; v_gene: TRBV5-4; d_gene: TRBD1; len: 15; abundance: .; CDR3aa: CASSADRVDSYEQYF; CDR3nt: TGTGCCAGCAGCGCCGACAGGGTAGATTCTTACGAGCAGTACTTC
j_gene: TRBJ1-5; v_gene: TRBV7-9; d_gene: TRBD1; len: 14; abundance: .; CDR3aa: CASSQGQGDQPQHF; CDR3nt: TGTGCCAGCAGCCAAGGACAGGGAGATCAGCCCCAGCATTTT
j_gene: TRBJ2-1; v_gene: TRBV9; d_gene: TRBD2; len: 16; abundance: .; CDR3aa: CASSVHSSGGYNEQFF; CDR3nt: TGTGCCAGCAGCGTACATTCTAGCGGGGGATACAATGAGCAGTTCTTC
j_gene: TRBJ1-2; v_gene: TRBV29-1; d_gene: .; len: 11; abundance: .; CDR3aa: CSVEDRNGGTF; CDR3nt: TGCAGCGTTGAAGACAGAAATGGCGGCACCTTC
j_gene: TRBJ2-2; v_gene: TRBV7-9; d_gene: TRBD2; len: 14; abundance: .; CDR3aa: CASSPSGGPGELFF; CDR3nt: TGTGCCAGCAGTCCAAGCGGGGGGCCCGGGGAGCTGTTTTTT
j_gene: TRBJ2-7; v_gene: TRBV27; d_gene: TRBD2; len: 14; abundance: .; CDR3aa: CASRGLAENYEQYF; CDR3nt: TGTGCCAGCAGAGGACTAGCGGAGAACTACGAGCAGTACTTC
j_gene: TRBJ2-7; v_gene: TRBV11-2; d_gene: TRBD1; len: 19; abundance: .; CDR3aa: CASSPTALFGQGETYEQYF; CDR3nt: TGTGCCAGCAGCCCAACGGCCCTTTTTGGACAGGGGGAAACCTACGAGCAGTACTTC
j_gene: TRBJ2-7; v_gene: TRBV7-9; d_gene: .; len: 15; abundance: .; CDR3aa: CASSFLSSGLYEQYF; CDR3nt: TGTGCCAGCAGCTTCCTTAGCTCAGGGCTCTACGAGCAGTACTTC
j_gene: TRBJ2-2; v_gene: TRBV7-9; d_gene: .; len: 15; abundance: .; CDR3aa: CASSLAAVNTGELFF; CDR3nt: TGTGCCAGCAGCTTAGCAGCGGTGAACACCGGGGAGCTGTTTTTT
j_gene: TRBJ2-5; v_gene: TRBV2; d_gene: .; len: 16; abundance: .; CDR3aa: CASSTRLDRDVKTQYF; CDR3nt: TGTGCCAGCAGTACAAGACTAGACAGGGACGTGAAGACCCAGTACTTC
j_gene: TRBJ2-5; v_gene: TRBV5-1; d_gene: .; len: 16; abundance: .; CDR3aa: CASSMGIDFLQETQYF; CDR3nt: TGCGCCAGCAGCATGGGAATCGACTTCCTCCAAGAGACCCAGTACTTC
j_gene: TRBJ2-7; v_gene: TRBV27; d_gene: .; len: 13; abundance: .; CDR3aa: CASSEGFTYEQYF; CDR3nt: TGTGCCAGCAGTGAGGGTTTTACCTACGAGCAGTACTTC
j_gene: TRBJ2-7; v_gene: TRBV5-1; d_gene: .; len: 13; abundance: .; CDR3aa: CASSLVGVNEQYF; CDR3nt: TGCGCCAGCAGCTTGGTAGGGGTCAACGAGCAGTACTTC
j_gene: TRBJ2-5; v_gene: TRBV27; d_gene: .; len: 12; abundance: .; CDR3aa: CAAARPGETQYF; CDR3nt: TGTGCCGCAGCACGTCCGGGTGAGACCCAGTACTTC
j_gene: TRBJ1-2; v_gene: TRBV30; d_gene: TRBD1; len: 14; abundance: once; CDR3aa: CAWSGDRNNYGYTF; CDR3nt: TGTGCCTGGAGTGGGGACAGGAATAACTATGGCTACACCTTC